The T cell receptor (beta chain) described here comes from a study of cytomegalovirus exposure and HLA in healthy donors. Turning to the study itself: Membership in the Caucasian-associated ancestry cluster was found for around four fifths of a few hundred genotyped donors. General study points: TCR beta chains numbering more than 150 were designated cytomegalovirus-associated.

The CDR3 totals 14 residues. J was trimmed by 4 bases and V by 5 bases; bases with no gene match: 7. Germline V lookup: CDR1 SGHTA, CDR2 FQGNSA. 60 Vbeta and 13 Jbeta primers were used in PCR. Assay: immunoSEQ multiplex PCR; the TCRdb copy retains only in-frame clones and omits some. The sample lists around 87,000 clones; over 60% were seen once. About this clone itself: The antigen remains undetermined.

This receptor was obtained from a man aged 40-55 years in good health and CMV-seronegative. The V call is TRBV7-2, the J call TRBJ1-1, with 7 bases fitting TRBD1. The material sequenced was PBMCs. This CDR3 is CASSVTGRSTEAFF. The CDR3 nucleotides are TGTGCCAGCAGCGTGACAGGGAGGAGCACTGAAGCTTTCTTT.